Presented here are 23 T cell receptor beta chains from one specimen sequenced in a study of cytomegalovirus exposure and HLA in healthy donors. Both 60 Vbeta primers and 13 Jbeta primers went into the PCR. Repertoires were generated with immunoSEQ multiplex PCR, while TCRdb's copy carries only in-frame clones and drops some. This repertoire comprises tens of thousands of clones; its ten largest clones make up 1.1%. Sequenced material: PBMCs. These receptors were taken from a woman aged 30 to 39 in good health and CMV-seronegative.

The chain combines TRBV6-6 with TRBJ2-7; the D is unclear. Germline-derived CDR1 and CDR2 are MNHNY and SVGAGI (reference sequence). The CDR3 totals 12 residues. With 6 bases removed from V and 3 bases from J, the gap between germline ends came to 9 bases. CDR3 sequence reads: CASRNSGYEQYF. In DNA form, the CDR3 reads TGTGCCAGCAGAAACTCAGGCTACGAGCAGTACTTC.

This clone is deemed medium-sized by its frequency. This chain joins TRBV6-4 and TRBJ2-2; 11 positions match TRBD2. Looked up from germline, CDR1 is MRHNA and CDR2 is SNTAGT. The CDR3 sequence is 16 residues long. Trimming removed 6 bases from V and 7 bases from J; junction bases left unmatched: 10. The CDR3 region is CASSKTGTSGDGELFF. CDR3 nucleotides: TGTGCCAGCAGCAAAACCGGGACTAGCGGCGACGGGGAGCTGTTTTTT.

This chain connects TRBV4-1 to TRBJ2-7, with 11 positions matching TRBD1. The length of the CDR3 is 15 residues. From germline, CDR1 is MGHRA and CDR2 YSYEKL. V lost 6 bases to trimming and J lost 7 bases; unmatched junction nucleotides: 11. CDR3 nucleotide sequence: TGCGCCAGCAGTATAACCGGGACAGGGGGTGGAGAGCAGTACTTC. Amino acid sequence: CASSITGTGGGEQYF.

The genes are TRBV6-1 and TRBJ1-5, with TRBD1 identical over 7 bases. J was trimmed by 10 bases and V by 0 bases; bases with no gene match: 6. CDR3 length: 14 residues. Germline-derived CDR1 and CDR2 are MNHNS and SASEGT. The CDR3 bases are TGTGCCAGCAGTGAAGCTCAGGGACAGACCCCCCAGCATTTT. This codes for CASSEAQGQTPQHF.

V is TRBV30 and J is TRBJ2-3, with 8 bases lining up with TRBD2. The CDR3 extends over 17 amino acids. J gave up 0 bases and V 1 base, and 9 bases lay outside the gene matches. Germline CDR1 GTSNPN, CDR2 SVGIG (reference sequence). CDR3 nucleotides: TGTGCCTGGAGTGGGGGACTAGGCCATGTTAGCACAGATACGCAGTATTTT. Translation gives CAWSGGLGHVSTDTQYF.

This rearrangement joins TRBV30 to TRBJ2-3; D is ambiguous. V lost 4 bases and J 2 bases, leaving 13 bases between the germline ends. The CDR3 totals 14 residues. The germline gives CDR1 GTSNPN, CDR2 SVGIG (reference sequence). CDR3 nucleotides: TGTGCCTGGACGCTGGCGGCCGTCACAGATACGCAGTATTTT. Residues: CAWTLAAVTDTQYF.

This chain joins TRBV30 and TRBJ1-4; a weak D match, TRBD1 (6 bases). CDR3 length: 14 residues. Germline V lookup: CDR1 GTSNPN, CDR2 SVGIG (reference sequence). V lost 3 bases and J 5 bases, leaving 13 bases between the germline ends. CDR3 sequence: CAWRKGQSNEKLFF. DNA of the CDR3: TGTGCCTGGAGAAAAGGACAGTCAAATGAAAAACTGTTTTTT.

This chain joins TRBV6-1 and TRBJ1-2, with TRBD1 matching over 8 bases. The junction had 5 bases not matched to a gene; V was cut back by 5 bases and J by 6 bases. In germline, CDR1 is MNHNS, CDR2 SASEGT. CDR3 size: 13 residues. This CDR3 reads CASSTDRDHGYTF. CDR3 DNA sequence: TGTGCCAGCAGTACGGACAGGGACCATGGCTACACCTTC.

The CDR3 spells CASSLAGPNTEAFF. The CDR3 region has the DNA TGTGCCAGCAGCTTGGCAGGGCCCAACACTGAAGCTTTCTTT. This chain joins TRBV5-5 and TRBJ1-1, with D tentatively TRBD1 (5 bases). Germline V gene sequence: CDR1 SGHKS, CDR2 YYEKEE (reference sequence). V lost 0 bases and J 2 bases, leaving 8 bases between the germline ends. The CDR3 is 14 residues long. Full variable domain (remainder filled in from reference TRBV5-5 and TRBJ1-1): DAGVTQSPTHLIKTRGQQVTLRCSPISGHKSVSWYQQVLGQGPQFIFQYYEKEERGRGNFPDRFSARQFPNYSSELNVNALLLGDSALYLCASSLAGPNTEAFFGQGTRLTVV.

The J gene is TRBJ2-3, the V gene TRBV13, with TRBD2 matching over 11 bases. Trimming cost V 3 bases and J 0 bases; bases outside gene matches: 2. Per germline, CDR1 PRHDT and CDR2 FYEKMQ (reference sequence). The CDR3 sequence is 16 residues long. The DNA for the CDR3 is TGTGCCAGCAGCTTTTGGACTAGCGGGAGCACAGATACGCAGTATTTT. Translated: CASSFWTSGSTDTQYF.

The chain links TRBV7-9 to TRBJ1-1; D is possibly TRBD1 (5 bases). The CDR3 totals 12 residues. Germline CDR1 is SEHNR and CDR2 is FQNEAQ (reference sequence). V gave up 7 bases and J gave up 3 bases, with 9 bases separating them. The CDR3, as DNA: TGTGCCAGCATGGGGGGATACACTGAAGCTTTCTTT. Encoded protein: CASMGGYTEAFF.

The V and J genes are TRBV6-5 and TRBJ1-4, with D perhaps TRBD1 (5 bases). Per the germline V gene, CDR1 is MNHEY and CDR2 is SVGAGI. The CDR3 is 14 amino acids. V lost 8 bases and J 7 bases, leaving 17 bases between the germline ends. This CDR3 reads CASRIEPGGEKLFF. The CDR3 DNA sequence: TGTGCCAGCCGCATAGAACCGGGGGGTGAAAAACTGTTTTTT.

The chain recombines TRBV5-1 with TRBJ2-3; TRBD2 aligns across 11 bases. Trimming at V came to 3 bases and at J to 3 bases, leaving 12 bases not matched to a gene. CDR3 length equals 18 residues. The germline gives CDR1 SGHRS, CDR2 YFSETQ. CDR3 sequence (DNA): TGCGCCAGCAGCTCTTCGGCTCTACTAGCGGGAGCTACAGATACGCAGTATTTT. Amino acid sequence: CASSSSALLAGATDTQYF.

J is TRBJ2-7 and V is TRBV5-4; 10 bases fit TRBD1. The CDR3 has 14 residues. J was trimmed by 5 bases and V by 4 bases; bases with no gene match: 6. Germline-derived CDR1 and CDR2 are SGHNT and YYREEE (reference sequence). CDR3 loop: CASSLDRGFDEQYF. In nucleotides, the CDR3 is TGTGCCAGCAGCCTGGACAGGGGGTTTGACGAGCAGTACTTC.

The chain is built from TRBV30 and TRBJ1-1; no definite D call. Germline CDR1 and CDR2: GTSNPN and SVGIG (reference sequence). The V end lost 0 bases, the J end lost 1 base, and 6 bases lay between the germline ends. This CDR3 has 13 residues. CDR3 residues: CAWSVVKNTEAFF. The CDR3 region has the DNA TGTGCCTGGAGTGTCGTAAAGAACACTGAAGCTTTCTTT.

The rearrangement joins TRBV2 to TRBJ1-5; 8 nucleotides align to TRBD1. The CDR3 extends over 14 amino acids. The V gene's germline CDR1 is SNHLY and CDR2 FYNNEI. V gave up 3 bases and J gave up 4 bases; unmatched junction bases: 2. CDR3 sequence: CASSEDRVNQPQHF. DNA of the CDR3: TGTGCCAGCAGTGAGGACAGGGTTAATCAGCCCCAGCATTTT. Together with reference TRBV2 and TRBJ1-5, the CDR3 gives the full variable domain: EPEVTQTPSHQVTQMGQEVILRCVPISNHLYFYWYRQILGQKVEFLVSFYNNEISEKSEIFDDQFSVERPDGSNFTLKIRSTKLEDSAMYFCASSEDRVNQPQHFGDGTRLSIL.

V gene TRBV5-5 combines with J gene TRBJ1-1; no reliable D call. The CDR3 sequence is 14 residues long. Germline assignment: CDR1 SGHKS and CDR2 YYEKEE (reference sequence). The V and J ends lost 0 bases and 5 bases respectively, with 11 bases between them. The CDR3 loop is CASSLALTETEAFF. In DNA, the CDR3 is TGTGCCAGCAGCTTGGCTTTGACGGAGACTGAAGCTTTCTTT.

The CDR3 DNA follows: TGTGCCACCAGCAGAACGACCCGACTAGCGGGATCCCGAGAGCAGTACTTC. Its translation: CATSRTTRLAGSREQYF. The rearrangement uses TRBV15 and TRBJ2-7; 11 nucleotides align to TRBD2. This CDR3 has 17 residues. Germline CDR1 and CDR2: LNHNV and YYDKDF (reference sequence). Losses at the gene ends were 2 bases for V and 7 bases for J; bases not matched to a gene: 13.

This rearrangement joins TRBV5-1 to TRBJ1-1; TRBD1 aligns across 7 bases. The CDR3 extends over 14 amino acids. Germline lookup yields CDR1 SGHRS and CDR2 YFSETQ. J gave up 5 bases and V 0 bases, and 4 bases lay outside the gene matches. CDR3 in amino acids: CASSLARGSTEAFF. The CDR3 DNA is TGCGCCAGCAGCTTGGCCAGGGGGAGTACTGAAGCTTTCTTT.

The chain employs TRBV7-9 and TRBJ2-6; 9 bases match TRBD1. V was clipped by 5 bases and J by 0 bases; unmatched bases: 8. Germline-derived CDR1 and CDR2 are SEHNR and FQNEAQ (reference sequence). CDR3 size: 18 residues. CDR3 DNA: TGTGCCAGCAGCCCTATAGGGACAGGGCTCTCTGGGGCCAACGTCCTGACTTTC. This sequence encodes CASSPIGTGLSGANVLTF.

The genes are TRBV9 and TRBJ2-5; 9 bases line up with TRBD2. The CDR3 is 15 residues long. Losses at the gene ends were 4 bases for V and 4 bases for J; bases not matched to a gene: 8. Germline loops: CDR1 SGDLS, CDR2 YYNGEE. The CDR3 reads CASSPGGGAGETQYF. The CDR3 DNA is TGTGCCAGCAGCCCCGGCGGGGGGGCAGGAGAGACCCAGTACTTC.

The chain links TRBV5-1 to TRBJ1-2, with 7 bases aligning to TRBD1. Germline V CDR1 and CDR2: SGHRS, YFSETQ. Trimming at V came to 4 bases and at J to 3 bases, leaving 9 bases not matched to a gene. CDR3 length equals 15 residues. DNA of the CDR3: TGCGCCAGCAGCGATAGGACAGGTGGGGACTATGGCTACACCTTC. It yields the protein CASSDRTGGDYGYTF.

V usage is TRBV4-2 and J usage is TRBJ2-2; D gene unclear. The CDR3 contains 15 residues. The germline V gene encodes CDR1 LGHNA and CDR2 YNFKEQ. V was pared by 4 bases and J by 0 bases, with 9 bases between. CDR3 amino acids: CASSLNTANTGELFF. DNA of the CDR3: TGTGCCAGCAGCCTGAACACCGCGAACACCGGGGAGCTGTTTTTT.